Shown below are 18 T cell receptor beta chains from a single sample sequenced in a study of shared clonotypes between healthy human individuals. The assay was immunoSEQ multiplex PCR, and TCRdb's table has in-frame clones only and misses some. Of roughly 400,000 clones listed, around 96% are singletons. Sequenced sample: memory CD8+ T cells sorted from blood. Subset given: CD45RO+ cells pooled with CCR7-negative TemRA cells. The receptor set was obtained from a young man in good health.

V is TRBV5-1 and J is TRBJ2-7, with D hard to call. The germline gives CDR1 SGHRS, CDR2 YFSETQ. The length of the CDR3 is 16 residues. V was shortened by 1 base and J by 4 bases, with 18 bases between the two germline ends. CDR3 nucleotides: TGCGCCAGCAGCTTGCTCGGGCTAGGCGAGCTGTACGAGCAGTACTTC. Amino acid sequence: CASSLLGLGELYEQYF.

This rearrangement joins TRBV28 to TRBJ1-2; 11 positions agree with TRBD1. Germline assignment: CDR1 MDHEN and CDR2 SYDVKM. The CDR3 extends over 13 amino acids. V trimming: 5 bases; J trimming: 8 bases; junction bases outside the gene matches: 4. The CDR3 sequence is CASSPGQGGGYTF. CDR3 nucleotide sequence: TGTGCCAGCAGTCCGGGACAGGGGGGCGGCTACACCTTC.

The chain couples TRBV5-1 to TRBJ2-5; perhaps TRBD2 as D (6 bases). The CDR3 totals 14 residues. The V and J ends lost 5 bases and 1 base respectively, with 12 bases between them. CDR1 and CDR2 (germline): SGHRS, YFSETQ. CDR3 in amino acids: CASRQRTIQETQYF. The CDR3 DNA follows: TGCGCCAGCAGACAGAGGACTATCCAAGAGACCCAGTACTTC.

The chain couples TRBV27 to TRBJ2-7; D perhaps matches TRBD1 (5 bases). CDR1 is MNHEY and CDR2 is SMNVEV in the germline V gene (reference sequence). Trimming took off 3 bases at V and 2 bases at J, with 17 bases between the two ends. The CDR3 extends over 16 amino acids. The CDR3 DNA reads TGTGCCAGCAGTTTTTTACTTCTGGGCAGGGCCTACGAGCAGTACTTC. Its protein product is CASSFLLLGRAYEQYF.

This clone was detected only once. This chain joins TRBV28 and TRBJ2-3; D is uncertain. The CDR3 sequence is 17 residues long. CDR1 MDHEN and CDR2 SYDVKM come from the germline V gene. The germline V and J ends were trimmed by 6 bases and 0 bases, with 19 bases remaining between them. The CDR3 nucleotides read TGTGCCAGCAGCATTCCCACGGCTGCTGTAAGCACAGATACGCAGTATTTT. Translation: CASSIPTAAVSTDTQYF.

The chain combines TRBV9 with TRBJ2-3, with 8 nucleotides matching TRBD2. The V and J ends lost 0 bases and 7 bases, in that order; junction bases with no gene match: 7. Germline lookup yields CDR1 SGDLS and CDR2 YYNGEE. There are 15 residues in the CDR3. The CDR3, as DNA: TGTGCCAGCAGCGTAGCCGCCAGCGGGAGCAATACGCAGTATTTT. Its translation is CASSVAASGSNTQYF.

The chain employs TRBV2 and TRBJ2-7; D unresolved. Germline V gene sequence: CDR1 SNHLY, CDR2 FYNNEI. There are 10 residues in the CDR3. The CDR3 loop reads CSSAGSEQYF. As DNA, the CDR3 is TGTTCATCAGCCGGCAGCGAGCAGTACTTC.

This clone was observed a single time. The chain has TRBV6-1 and TRBJ1-2, with D perhaps TRBD1 (5 bases). Trimming cost V 5 bases and J 7 bases, with 17 bases left between them. The CDR3 sequence is 14 residues long. Germline CDR1 and CDR2: MNHNS and SASEGT. The CDR3 DNA reads as TGTGCCAGCAGTTTCCCAGGGAGTTTAGCTGGCTACACCTTC. Amino acids: CASSFPGSLAGYTF.

V usage is TRBV10-3 and J usage is TRBJ2-1; possible D gene TRBD1, 6 bases. The V gene's germline CDR1 is ENHRY and CDR2 SYGVKD. This CDR3 is built from 12 residues. V dropped 5 bases and J dropped 10 bases, with 12 bases sitting between them. This chain's CDR3 is CAISILGAEQFF. CDR3 in DNA: TGTGCCATCAGTATCCTGGGGGCCGAGCAGTTCTTC.

The chain combines TRBV28 with TRBJ2-3; TRBD2 aligns across 10 bases. The trim removed 7 bases at V and 3 bases at J, leaving 22 bases unmatched. CDR3 size: 20 residues. In germline, CDR1 is MDHEN, CDR2 SYDVKM. CDR3 region: CASISRWLAGVSRLTDTQYF. Here the CDR3 DNA reads TGTGCCAGCATTAGCCGGTGGCTAGCGGGAGTGTCGAGACTTACAGATACGCAGTATTTT.

The chain couples TRBV29-1 to TRBJ2-1, with 7 bases that match TRBD2. CDR1 and CDR2 (germline): SQVTM, ANQGSEA. There are 14 residues in the CDR3. Trimming removed 8 bases from V and 0 bases from J; junction bases left unmatched: 7. The CDR3 sequence: CSFSRGSSYNEQFF. The CDR3 DNA is TGCAGCTTTAGCCGCGGGAGCTCCTACAATGAGCAGTTCTTC.

On this clone: This CDR3 is also generated by other DNA sequences in the sample. V and J are TRBV7-3 and TRBJ1-1; no definite D call. The ends were cut back, 2 bases at V and 1 base at J, with 5 bases in the middle. This CDR3 contains 13 residues. Germline values: CDR1 SGHTA, CDR2 FQGTGA. Written as DNA, the CDR3 is TGTGCCAGCAGCTTACGGGGGAACACTGAAGCTTTCTTT. Its translation is CASSLRGNTEAFF.

The chain has TRBV10-3 and TRBJ1-2; a possible D gene is TRBD1 (5 bases). The CDR3 contains 15 residues. V was pared by 8 bases and J by 3 bases, with 19 bases between. In germline, CDR1 is ENHRY, CDR2 SYGVKD. CDR3 sequence (DNA): TGTGCCATCCCGTCGGAGGAGAGGGACGACTATGGCTACACCTTC. Protein sequence: CAIPSEERDDYGYTF.

V usage is TRBV4-1 and J usage is TRBJ1-6; D is unresolved. V was pared by 3 bases and J by 13 bases, with 13 bases between. Germline loops: CDR1 MGHRA, CDR2 YSYEKL. The CDR3 spans 13 residues. The CDR3 DNA reads as TGCGCCAGCAGCCAGGCTCCTCTAAGGCCCCTCCACTTT. It specifies CASSQAPLRPLHF.

This rearrangement joins TRBV11-2 to TRBJ2-3; D might be TRBD2 (5 bases). In germline, CDR1 is SGHAT, CDR2 FQNNGV. V lost 3 bases, J lost 2 bases, and 12 bases lay in between. The CDR3 covers 15 residues. The CDR3 DNA reads as TGTGCCAGCAGCTTTTTAGAGCGGAACACAGATACGCAGTATTTT. Translating it yields CASSFLERNTDTQYF.

In its sample, this clone was seen once. The chain combines TRBV6-1 with TRBJ2-6; D unclear. The V end lost 0 bases, the J end lost 2 bases, and 8 bases lay between the germline ends. Germline-derived CDR1 and CDR2 are MNHNS and SASEGT. The CDR3 loop spans 16 amino acids. The CDR3 loop is CASSEAGLTGANVLTF. CDR3 DNA sequence: TGTGCCAGCAGTGAAGCAGGGCTTACTGGGGCCAACGTCCTGACTTTC.

This chain connects TRBV6-4 to TRBJ2-3, with 8 positions matching TRBD2. Germline assignment: CDR1 MRHNA and CDR2 SNTAGT. The V and J ends lost 4 bases and 2 bases, in that order; junction bases with no gene match: 5. This CDR3 contains 15 residues. In nucleotides, the CDR3 is TGTGCCAGCAGTGTGGGCGGGAGGTACACAGATACGCAGTATTTT. Translated: CASSVGGRYTDTQYF.

The chain joins TRBV28 to TRBJ1-2; the D is unclear. CDR1 is MDHEN, CDR2 SYDVKM, per germline. Between the trimmed V and J ends, which lost 5 bases and 4 bases, there was a span of 14 bases. CDR3 length: 14 amino acids. The CDR3 bases are TGTGCCAGCAGTGACCGGGCCGGAACCTATGGCTACACCTTC. As protein: CASSDRAGTYGYTF.